This is a list of T cell receptor beta chains from one sample in a study of OX40 agonist ivuxolimab in advanced cancers. Sequenced by immunoSEQ multiplex PCR; TCRdb stores in-frame clones only, minus some. The data hold 100,000 to 150,000 clones, with 80% to 95% observed a single time. The sample here was CD4+ or CD8+ T cells sorted from blood, taken in a trial of the OX40 agonist ivuxolimab. These receptor sequences come from an adult with an advanced solid tumor such as melanoma, head and neck, liver or kidney cancer. Each CDR3 is given with its conserved first and last residue. A D gene is named only where the DNA matches it firmly. Clone size appears in some rows only: once, few, many, or a class for an expanded clone.

d_call: -; v_call: TRBV6-5; j_call: TRBJ2-1; clone_size: once; cdr3_aa: CASSSTVGRLEQFF; cdr3_nt: TGTGCCAGCAGTTCCACCGTAGGTCGGCTCGAGCAGTTCTTC
d_call: -; v_call: TRBV28; j_call: TRBJ1-1; clone_size: -; cdr3_aa: CATAETKSSNTEAFF; cdr3_nt: TGTGCCACGGCGGAGACCAAGAGCTCGAACACTGAAGCTTTCTTT
d_call: -; v_call: TRBV10-2; j_call: TRBJ1-5; clone_size: -; cdr3_aa: CASSGGGQPQHF; cdr3_nt: TGCGCCAGCAGTGGAGGTGGTCAGCCCCAGCATTTT
d_call: TRBD2; v_call: TRBV28; j_call: TRBJ2-3; clone_size: -; cdr3_aa: CASSFPSLGLAGATDTQYF; cdr3_nt: TGTGCCAGCAGTTTCCCGTCTTTGGGACTAGCGGGAGCTACAGATACGCAGTATTTT
d_call: -; v_call: TRBV19; j_call: TRBJ1-5; clone_size: -; cdr3_aa: CASSMGSFNQPQHF; cdr3_nt: TGTGCCAGTAGTATGGGTAGTTTCAATCAGCCCCAGCATTTT
d_call: -; v_call: TRBV14; j_call: TRBJ2-1; clone_size: -; cdr3_aa: CASSQSSSYNEQFF; cdr3_nt: TGTGCCAGCAGCCAAAGCAGCTCCTACAATGAGCAGTTCTTC
d_call: -; v_call: TRBV28; j_call: TRBJ1-3; clone_size: -; cdr3_aa: CASSYGGSSGNTIYF; cdr3_nt: TGTGCCAGCAGTTATGGGGGGAGCTCTGGAAACACCATATATTTT
d_call: -; v_call: TRBV7-3; j_call: TRBJ1-1; clone_size: -; cdr3_aa: CASSLGGAASEAFF; cdr3_nt: TGTGCCAGCAGCTTGGGGGGTGCAGCTTCTGAAGCTTTCTTT
d_call: -; v_call: TRBV19; j_call: TRBJ1-1; clone_size: few; cdr3_aa: CASSMTVNTEAFF; cdr3_nt: TGTGCCAGTAGTATGACAGTGAACACTGAAGCTTTCTTT
d_call: TRBD1; v_call: TRBV18; j_call: TRBJ2-7; clone_size: -; cdr3_aa: CASSRGGTGAYEQYF; cdr3_nt: TGTGCCAGCTCACGCGGAGGGACAGGGGCATACGAGCAGTACTTC
d_call: TRBD1; v_call: TRBV19; j_call: TRBJ1-5; clone_size: -; cdr3_aa: CASRRDREGQPQHF; cdr3_nt: TGTGCCAGTAGACGGGACAGGGAAGGCCAGCCCCAGCATTTT
d_call: -; v_call: TRBV10-3; j_call: TRBJ2-2; clone_size: -; cdr3_aa: CAIRGSRAGELFF; cdr3_nt: TGTGCCATCAGGGGGAGCAGGGCCGGGGAGCTGTTTTTT
d_call: -; v_call: TRBV19; j_call: TRBJ2-5; clone_size: -; cdr3_aa: CASSMRSAGKETQYF; cdr3_nt: TGTGCCAGTAGTATGAGGTCAGCTGGAAAAGAGACCCAGTACTTC
d_call: -; v_call: TRBV12-2; j_call: TRBJ1-1; clone_size: -; cdr3_aa: CASRSRGGTEAFF; cdr3_nt: TGTGCAAGTCGCTCCAGGGGGGGCACTGAAGCTTTCTTT
d_call: -; v_call: TRBV12-5; j_call: TRBJ2-3; clone_size: once; cdr3_aa: CASGLSLRFGSRGADTQYF; cdr3_nt: TGTGCTAGTGGTTTGTCTCTCCGGTTCGGCAGTCGAGGGGCAGATACGCAGTATTTT
d_call: -; v_call: TRBV4-1; j_call: TRBJ2-1; clone_size: once; cdr3_aa: CASSQLLPSLYNEQFF; cdr3_nt: TGCGCCAGCAGCCAGCTACTCCCGTCTCTTTACAATGAGCAGTTCTTC
d_call: TRBD1; v_call: TRBV9; j_call: TRBJ1-4; clone_size: once; cdr3_aa: CASSVGGQAEKLFF; cdr3_nt: TGTGCCAGCAGCGTAGGGGGACAGGCGGAAAAACTGTTTTTT
d_call: TRBD1; v_call: TRBV15; j_call: TRBJ2-7; clone_size: -; cdr3_aa: CATVRDRGPYEQYF; cdr3_nt: TGTGCCACAGTGCGGGACAGGGGGCCCTACGAGCAGTACTTC
d_call: -; v_call: TRBV6-4; j_call: TRBJ1-5; clone_size: -; cdr3_aa: CASSPESNQPQHF; cdr3_nt: TGTGCCAGCAGTCCGGAGAGCAATCAGCCCCAGCATTTT
d_call: TRBD1; v_call: TRBV14; j_call: TRBJ1-2; clone_size: -; cdr3_aa: CASSDRVRYGYTF; cdr3_nt: TGTGCCAGCAGCGACAGGGTACGCTATGGCTACACCTTC
d_call: -; v_call: TRBV4-1; j_call: TRBJ1-4; clone_size: -; cdr3_aa: CASSQGQRGQTNEKLFF; cdr3_nt: TGCGCCAGCAGCCAAGGACAAAGAGGACAGACTAATGAAAAACTGTTTTTT
d_call: -; v_call: TRBV20-1; j_call: TRBJ1-4; clone_size: once; cdr3_aa: CSALIEKLFF; cdr3_nt: TGCAGTGCACTAATTGAAAAACTGTTTTTT
d_call: TRBD2; v_call: TRBV11-3; j_call: TRBJ2-1; clone_size: -; cdr3_aa: CASSSGLAGGDEQFF; cdr3_nt: TGTGCCAGCAGCTCGGGACTAGCGGGAGGGGATGAGCAGTTCTTC
d_call: TRBD1; v_call: TRBV5-5; j_call: TRBJ1-5; clone_size: -; cdr3_aa: CASSLYSGQGSQPQHF; cdr3_nt: TGTGCCAGCAGCTTGTATTCGGGACAGGGAAGTCAGCCCCAGCATTTT
d_call: TRBD2; v_call: TRBV7-3; j_call: TRBJ2-3; clone_size: -; cdr3_aa: CASSVGTSADTQYF; cdr3_nt: TGTGCCAGCAGCGTAGGGACTAGTGCAGATACGCAGTATTTT
d_call: TRBD2; v_call: TRBV28; j_call: TRBJ2-3; clone_size: -; cdr3_aa: CASSISGRVNTDTQYF; cdr3_nt: TGTGCCAGCAGCATTAGCGGGAGGGTAAACACAGATACGCAGTATTTT